This T cell receptor beta chain stems from a study of T cell changes during pregnancy in multiple sclerosis (dated by TCRdb to about 2019). As for the study more broadly: The study looked at changes in the T cell repertoire across pregnancy in women with multiple sclerosis.

Libraries were constructed by the immunoSEQ multiplex PCR assay. Drawn from immuneACCESS, this table holds only the in-frame rearrangements with V and J called that TCRdb kept. Clones are partly lost; checked studies trace under half to an unresolved V gene and leave the rest unexplained. The sample includes over 50,000 clones, with around 89% observed a single time. The top ten hold 0.89% of the sample. Worth noting for this clone: What antigen it recognizes has not been identified. No base qualities exist here, and no much larger clone lies one base off it.

Taken from the germline V gene, the CDR1 and CDR2 loops are LGHNA and YSLEER. V and J are truncated by 4 bases and 8 bases respectively, leaving an intervening sequence of 23 bases. Taken from cysteine to phenylalanine, the CDR3 has 17 residues. Of all the DNA, just the CDR3 is kept, 51 bases in frame from base 1. The TCR was taken from a female donor in good health, enrolled as a control in a pregnancy study. The material was peripheral blood, obtained in the first trimester of pregnancy. The chain is encoded by TRBV4-3 joined to TRBJ1-4; the D gene is perhaps TRBD1, from 5 matching bases. The nucleotide sequence is given as TGCGCCAGCAGCCTTGGGCTCCTGGGGCAGGGTGACGAAAAACTGTTTTTT. It is translated as CASSLGLLGQGDEKLFF.